This TCR beta chain emerged from a study of T-cell memory formation after mild COVID-19. Trimming left V 0 bases short and J 6 bases short, with 15 bases between. Germline V gene sequence: CDR1 ENHRY, CDR2 SYGVKD. The CDR3 is 16 amino acids. Each CDR3 protein is one row after TCRdb ran MiXCR on the 5' RACE reads. Of around 450,000 distinct CDR3 sequences listed, more than 20% are singletons. The gene calls are TRBV10-3 and TRBJ2-1, with D tentatively TRBD1 or TRBD2 (6 bases each). Sequencing input: PBMCs or a T cell subset sorted from them (not recorded which). This clonotype was obtained from an adult woman who had mild COVID-19 (a few samples of this study predate the infection). Cell type and time point are not known. CDR3 in amino acids: CAISESSRGRINEQFF. CDR3 nucleotides: TGTGCCATCAGTGAGTCGTCCCGGGGGCGAATCAATGAGCAGTTCTTC.